Following are 12 T cell receptor beta chains from one sample sequenced in a study of Graves' ophthalmopathy and Graves' hyperthyroidism. The study amplified TCR beta CDR3 regions using RNA transcripts. RT-PCR in the first round used HTBI primers; a second-round multiplex PCR followed. Via MiXCR, TCRdb re-called the multiplex PCR reads, giving one row per CDR3 protein. The sample shows 740,000 or so distinct CDR3 sequences, roughly 41% of them seen only once. Sequences were obtained from peripheral blood. These receptors originate from an adult man with Graves' ophthalmopathy.

This clonotype was recorded at least ten times. The rearrangement joins TRBV29-1 to TRBJ1-2; the D is unclear. Trimming shortened V by 0 bases and J by 4 bases, and 12 bases separated the two germline ends. This CDR3 contains 14 residues. Germline V CDR1 and CDR2: SQVTM, ANQGSEA. The CDR3 DNA sequence: TGCAGCGTTGAAGAGTTCGAGGGAATCTATGGCTACACCTTC. Protein product: CSVEEFEGIYGYTF.

To note about this clonotype: A read error may produce the germline difference seen at one junction end. The CDR3 loop reads CASSQESVIGGGELFF. In DNA, the CDR3 is TGCGCCAGCAGCCAAGAATCGGTTATTGGTGGCGGGGAGCTGTTTTTT. J is TRBJ2-2 and V is TRBV11-2; D is undetermined. The germline V gene has CDR1 SGHAT and CDR2 FQNNGV. The CDR3 consists of 16 residues. The full variable domain, its missing parts supplied by reference TRBV11-2 and TRBJ2-2, is EAGVAQSPRYKIIEKRQSVAFWCNPISGHATLYWYQQILGQGPKLLIQFQNNGVVDDSQLPKDRFSAERLKGVDSTLKIQPAKLEDSAVYLCASSQESVIGGGELFFGEGSRLTVL.

This clonotype was seen repeatedly, ten times or more. This chain links TRBV29-1 with TRBJ1-1; D call uncertain. The V gene lost 1 base and the J gene lost 1 base, with 7 bases spanning the gap. Germline CDR1 reads SQVTM; CDR2 reads ANQGSEA. This CDR3 comprises 13 residues. CDR3 amino acids: CSVEGGRNTEAFF. The CDR3 DNA sequence: TGCAGCGTTGAAGGAGGCAGGAACACTGAAGCTTTCTTT.

This clonotype has at least ten counts. The rearrangement uses TRBV7-3 and TRBJ2-5, with D possibly called TRBD1 or TRBD2 (5 bases each). Trimming shortened V by 8 bases and J by 5 bases, and 15 bases separated the two germline ends. This CDR3 is 13 amino acids long. The V gene's germline CDR1 is SGHTA and CDR2 FQGTGA. CDR3 coding DNA: TGTGCCAGCGCCCCCTCCAGGGACGAGACCCAGTACTTC. This gives the protein CASAPSRDETQYF.

V and J are TRBV2 and TRBJ2-7; D is possibly TRBD1 (5 bases). This CDR3 contains 14 residues. Trimming took off 5 bases at V and 5 bases at J, with 16 bases between the two ends. Per germline, CDR1 SNHLY and CDR2 FYNNEI. CDR3 nucleotide sequence: TGTGCCAGCAGTTACTTGGGGCAGGGCCACGAGCAGTACTTC. Protein sequence: CASSYLGQGHEQYF.

Notes on this clonotype: A read error may be the cause here, since a much bigger clone is one base away. V gene TRBV10-3 combines with J gene TRBJ1-2, with no clear D. The CDR3 spans 13 residues. The V gene's germline CDR1 is ENHRY and CDR2 SYGVKD. The DNA of the CDR3 is TGTGCCATCAGAGAGCGCCCTAACTATAGCTACACCTTC. It encodes CAIRERPNYSYTF.

This clonotype was observed a few times. The chain has TRBV19 and TRBJ1-2; D ambiguous. Germline V gene sequence: CDR1 LNHDA, CDR2 SQIVND (reference sequence). V was trimmed by 3 bases and J by 2 bases, leaving 16 bases between them. The CDR3 sequence is 16 residues long. CDR3 in DNA: TGTGCCAGTAGTATTATGGGAACGGGAACCAACTATGGCTACACCTTC. Amino acid sequence: CASSIMGTGTNYGYTF.

In its sample, this clonotype was seen many times. The chain couples TRBV29-1 to TRBJ1-2; D uncertain. From germline, CDR1 is SQVTM and CDR2 ANQGSEA. The CDR3 has 11 residues. Trimming cost V 6 bases and J 3 bases, with 8 bases left between them. The DNA of the CDR3 is TGCAGCGTCGTGCGTGACTATGGCTACACCTTC. This sequence encodes CSVVRDYGYTF.

The gene calls are TRBV10-3 and TRBJ1-4, with 7 bases matching TRBD1. Germline V CDR1 and CDR2: ENHRY, SYGVKD. This CDR3 contains 11 residues. J was trimmed by 8 bases and V by 11 bases; bases with no gene match: 5. CDR3 DNA sequence: TGTGCCGTGACAGGGTTCGAAAAACTGTTTTTT. It translates to CAVTGFEKLFF.

The chain combines TRBV10-3 with TRBJ2-7, with 9 bases matching TRBD1. Germline V gene data show CDR1 as ENHRY and CDR2 as SYGVKD. J gave up 4 bases and V 10 bases, and 14 bases lay outside the gene matches. This CDR3 region has 15 residues. The CDR3 DNA is TGTGCCAGCACCCAGCACCCGGGACAGGGTTACGAGCAGTACTTC. Translation gives CASTQHPGQGYEQYF.

This clonotype was seen at least ten times. The chain is built from TRBV2 and TRBJ1-6; D is perhaps TRBD1 (5 bases). V shed 8 bases and J shed 5 bases, with 13 bases lying between them. Germline V gene data show CDR1 as SNHLY and CDR2 as FYNNEI. CDR3 length equals 14 residues. The CDR3 DNA reads as TGTGCCAGCCGCCGGCGGGGGGATAATTCACCCCTCCACTTT. This sequence encodes CASRRRGDNSPLHF.

V is TRBV20-1 and J is TRBJ1-5; 11 positions match TRBD1. CDR1 is DFQATT and CDR2 is SNEGSKA in the germline V gene (reference sequence). The CDR3 consists of 16 residues. V shed 5 bases, J shed 0 bases, and the junction held 6 bases outside the gene matches. The CDR3 is CSAYRDRGDSNQPQHF. Written as DNA, the CDR3 is TGCAGTGCTTACCGGGACAGGGGGGATAGCAATCAGCCCCAGCATTTT.